The 2 T cell receptor beta chains in this list originate from one sample, sequenced in a study of tumor-infiltrating lymphocytes in oesophageal squamous cell carcinoma. TCRdb re-analysed the PCR reads in MiXCR, keeping a single row per CDR3 protein. The sample includes about 13,000 distinct CDR3 sequences, 51% of them seen just once. The sample taken for sequencing was blood. The source is a female donor with esophageal squamous cell carcinoma.

This clonotype was seen a few times. The chain couples TRBV7-3 to TRBJ2-6; D unresolved. Germline-derived CDR1 and CDR2 are SGHTA and FQGTGA. The CDR3 extends over 14 amino acids. V was trimmed by 4 bases and J by 2 bases, leaving 6 bases between them. This CDR3 is CASSSSPGANVLTF. In DNA form, the CDR3 reads TGTGCCAGCAGCTCTTCCCCTGGGGCCAACGTCCTGACTTTC.

This clonotype showed up just a few times. A single base separates this from a much larger clone, so it may be a read error. The chain combines TRBV11-3 with TRBJ2-7; tentative D call: TRBD1 (6 bases). The end of the DNA aligns better with TRBJ2-1, so the J call may be wrong. The germline CDR1 and CDR2 sequences are SGHNT and YENEEA. CDR3 size: 13 residues. In DNA, the CDR3 is TGTGCCAGCAGCAATCGACAGGCCTACGAGCAGTTCTTC. Protein sequence: CASSNRQAYEQFF.